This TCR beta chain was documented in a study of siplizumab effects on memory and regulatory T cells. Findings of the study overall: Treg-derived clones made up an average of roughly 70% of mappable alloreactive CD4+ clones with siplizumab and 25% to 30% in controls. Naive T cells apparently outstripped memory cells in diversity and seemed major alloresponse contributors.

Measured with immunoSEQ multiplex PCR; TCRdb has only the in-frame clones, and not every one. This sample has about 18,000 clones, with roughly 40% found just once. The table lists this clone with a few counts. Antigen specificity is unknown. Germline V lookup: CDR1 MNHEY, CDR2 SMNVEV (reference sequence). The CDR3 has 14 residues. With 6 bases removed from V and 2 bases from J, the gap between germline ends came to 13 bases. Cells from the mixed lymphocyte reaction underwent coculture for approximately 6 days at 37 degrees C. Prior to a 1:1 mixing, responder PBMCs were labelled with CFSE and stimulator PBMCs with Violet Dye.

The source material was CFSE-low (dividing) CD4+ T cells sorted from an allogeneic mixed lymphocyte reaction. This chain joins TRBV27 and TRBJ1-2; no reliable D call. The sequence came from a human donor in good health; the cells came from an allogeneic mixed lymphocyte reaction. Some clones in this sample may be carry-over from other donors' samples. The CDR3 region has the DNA TGTGCCAGCAGGAGGACCGGTCCAAACTATGGCTACACCTTC. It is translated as CASRRTGPNYGYTF.